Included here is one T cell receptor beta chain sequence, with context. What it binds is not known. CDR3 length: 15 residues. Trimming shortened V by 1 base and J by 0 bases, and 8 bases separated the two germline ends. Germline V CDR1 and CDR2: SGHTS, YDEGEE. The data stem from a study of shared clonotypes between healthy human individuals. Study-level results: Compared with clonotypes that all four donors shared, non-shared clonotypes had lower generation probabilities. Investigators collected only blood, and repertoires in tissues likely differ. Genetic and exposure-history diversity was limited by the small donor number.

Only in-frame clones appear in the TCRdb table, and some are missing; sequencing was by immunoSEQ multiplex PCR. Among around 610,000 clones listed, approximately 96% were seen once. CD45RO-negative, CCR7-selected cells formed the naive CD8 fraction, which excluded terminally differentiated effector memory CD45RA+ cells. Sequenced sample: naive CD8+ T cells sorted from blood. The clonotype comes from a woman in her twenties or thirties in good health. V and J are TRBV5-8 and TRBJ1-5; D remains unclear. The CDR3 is CASSLTAYSNQPQHF. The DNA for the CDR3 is TGTGCCAGCAGCTTGACAGCGTATAGCAATCAGCCCCAGCATTTT.